This TCR beta chain is from a study of type 1 and type 2 diabetes patients. Amplification started from genomic DNA. The TCR beta CDR3 region was amplified using 30 forward and 13 reverse primers. TCRdb ran MiXCR on the multiplex PCR reads and lists one entry per CDR3 protein. Of 270,000 or so distinct CDR3 sequences listed, 40% to 50% are singletons. Deletions cut 1 base from V and 0 bases from J, with 10 bases between. CDR1 GTSNPN and CDR2 SVGIG come from the germline V gene (reference sequence). CDR3 length equals 15 residues. The sequenced sample was peripheral blood mononuclear cells (PBMCs). This rearrangement joins TRBV30 to TRBJ2-1, with D possibly called TRBD1 or TRBD2 (5 bases each). This TCR was sampled from a man between 18 and 29 years old with type 2 diabetes. CDR3 region: CAWSGDGDSYNEQFF. In nucleotides, the CDR3 is TGTGCCTGGAGTGGGGACGGAGACTCCTACAATGAGCAGTTCTTC.